Included here is one T cell receptor (beta chain) sequence, with context. What it recognizes is unknown. The sample is drawn from a study of cytomegalovirus exposure and HLA in healthy donors. Study overall: In an earlier analysis, 90 million to 130 million unique TCR beta sequences were found from some 170 million T cells.

PCR employed 60 Vbeta and 13 Jbeta primers. The method was immunoSEQ multiplex PCR; TCRdb's version includes in-frame clones alone and lacks a portion of them. The repertoire consists of 150,000 to 200,000 clones, with around 80% occurring once and the leading ten covering approximately 6.8%. This CDR3 has 16 amino acids. The V gene's germline CDR1 is SGHNT and CDR2 YENEEA. V was clipped by 3 bases and J by 2 bases; unmatched bases: 2. Regarding the study as a whole: Trimming of TCR beta V- and J-genes showed a link, identified in a later analysis, to a missense DCLRE1C variant. Information on immune exposure was restricted to one variable (CMV serostatus). Researchers reportedly found TCR beta sequences accurately predicted most subjects' HLA-A and HLA-B alleles.

This receptor was taken from a male donor in good health and CMV-seropositive. V gene TRBV11-3 combines with J gene TRBJ2-3; TRBD2 matches 13 bases. The sample consisted of PBMCs. CDR3 region: CASSFGLAGDTDTQYF. Here the CDR3 DNA reads TGTGCCAGCAGCTTCGGACTAGCGGGAGACACAGATACGCAGTATTTT. The entire variable domain, with the rest obtained from reference TRBV11-3 and TRBJ2-3, is as follows: EAGVVQSPRYKIIEKKQPVAFWCNPISGHNTLYWYLQNLGQGPELLIRYENEEAVDDSQLPKDRFSAERLKGVDSTLKIQPAELGDSAVYLCASSFGLAGDTDTQYFGPGTRLTVL.